This T cell receptor beta chain was retrieved from a study of cytomegalovirus exposure and HLA in healthy donors (dated by TCRdb to 2017 to 2019). Study-wide context: In an earlier analysis of some 610 of the donors, 250 to 350 Gb of sequence data and 100 million or so unique TCR beta sequences from 150 million to 200 million T cells were reported. Typing coverage varied by locus: roughly 620-640 donors for A, B, C, DRB1 and DQB1; approximately 520 for DQA1; more than 600 for DPA1; 450 to 480 for DPB1. Among the 398 genotyped donors, around 79% belonged to the genetic ancestry cluster associated with self-reported Caucasian donors. A separate validation cohort of more than 100 different subjects was used in addition to the roughly 700-subject first cohort. The aim of the study was to test whether cataloging public T cell receptors could identify signatures of past pathogen exposure. Rather than drawing on any new phenotypic data, the later analysis identified candidate immune exposures from TCR beta sequences and the way those sequences occurred across donors. To predict cytomegalovirus infection status, the study combined high-throughput TCR immunosequencing, statistical association of individual TCRs with disease status, and machine learning. In a later genetic analysis, genome-wide SNP genotypes for about three fifths of the roughly 670 donors were used, and that subset was treated as a discovery cohort. To decide whether each TCR beta V gene segment behaved as functional or pseudogenic, an earlier analysis of some 600 of the donors relied on high-throughput TCR beta sequencing. Using immunosequencing, the study profiled T cell repertoires from about 610 subjects and related those repertoires to cytomegalovirus serostatus. Donor age, sex, ethnicity and CMV serostatus were collected together with the repertoire data. Among 398 genotyped donors of the cohort, an average of roughly 240,000 unique TCR beta nucleotide sequences were sequenced per donor, around 20% of them non-productive. Four to six DR-DQ haplotypes were handled as single units for association and clustering, since linkage in the cohort was strong. Class I and class II HLA loci were covered by the typing at four-digit resolution. To study patterns of TCR occurrence, a later analysis re-analyzed previously published TCR beta repertoires from 666 donors and added high-resolution HLA genotyping. An early release that covered about 600 HLA-typed donors contained approximately 300 gigabases of sequencing data and tens of millions of unique TCR sequences. Every discovery cohort repertoire had been produced on one sequencing platform. What the research found in general, with its limitations: A further reported finding was that TCR beta sequences accurately predicted the HLA-A and HLA-B alleles for most subjects in the first cohort. Some IMGT-functional V segments, including TRBV6-2 and TRBV6-3, could not be distinguished by the 87-base-pair reads and were therefore excluded. In a later genetic analysis, a missense DCLRE1C variant was associated with V-gene and J-gene trimming of TCR beta chains, and the association was replicated in an independent cohort. A total of fewer than 200 TCR beta chains were listed by the study as associated with cytomegalovirus. The presence/absence analyses assumed that sequencing depth was roughly uniform across donors, and that assumption may not be true. Specific HLA alleles were associated with some 15,000 TCR beta sequences at a false discovery rate of 0.05 in a later analysis. Three of the identified cytomegalovirus-associated TCR beta chains were confirmed in vitro to be specific for cytomegalovirus antigens. In an earlier analysis of about 600 of the donors, most TCR beta V segments appeared in productive rearrangements about 87% or about 30% of the time, broadly matching IMGT annotations. Seventeen rarely observed V segments, including chromosome 9 orphons, were excluded from the earlier analysis of several hundred of the donors because counts were too low. Linkage disequilibrium might explain the correlated functional status among segregating V segments, but an unknown experimental factor could not be excluded. Most TCR sequences were observed very rarely across donors, whereas some public TCRs were present in many individuals. A later analysis found that TCR association rates varied across HLA loci, with DRB1 alleles showing the most associated TCRs and HLA-C alleles the fewest. The cohort was sequenced for TCR beta chains only, and without alpha or paired-chain data the features that could be detected were limited. When HLA alleles, especially DR and DQ, strongly co-occurred, TCR associations were difficult to assign to individual alleles. The classifier was reported to diagnose cytomegalovirus status with high specificity and sensitivity in both the original and validation cohorts. Compared with equally common non-associated chains, HLA-associated TCR beta chains in a later analysis were more clonally expanded and had lower generation probabilities. According to a later analysis, parvovirus B19, influenza, CMV and Epstein-Barr virus appeared linked to several top co-occurrence clusters. A group of highly shared sequence variants was considered likely to be a technical artifact of the sequencing pipeline. Because HLA typing was missing for some donors at each locus, association tests included only the typed subset. In a later genetic analysis, fewer N-insertions in productive TCRs were reported among donors in an Asian-associated ancestry cluster than the roughly 700-donor mean. It was suggested by the authors that the approach could potentially be generalized to other disease states and immunological phenotypes. CMV serostatus was the only immune exposure information available for the cohort. In a later analysis, most CMV-associated TCR beta chains were found to appear HLA-restricted, with HLA associations seemingly driven largely by CMV exposure.

The CDR3 contains 15 residues, cysteine and phenylalanine counted. Only CDR3 DNA is held: 45 bases, read in frame from base 1. Ends trimmed: V by 4 bases, J by 0 bases; bases unmatched to a gene: 5. CDR1 SGHTS and CDR2 YDEGEE are derived from the germline V gene. The cohort was made up of roughly 670 healthy bone marrow donors. At the time of sampling, every cohort member was nominally healthy, though immune exposures that went unrecorded were likely present. The donor was CMV seropositive and belonged to the group of a few hundred seropositive cohort members. A peripheral blood sample was collected from each donor, and TCR beta sequencing was performed on peripheral blood mononuclear cells. The Qiagen DNeasy Blood Extraction Kit was used to extract genomic DNA from the blood cell samples. Library creation used the immunoSEQ multiplex PCR assay. For the multiplex PCR, a mixture combining 60 forward primers for TCR Vbeta segments and 13 reverse primers for TCR Jbeta segments was used. The CDR3 region of rearranged TCR beta genes was amplified from genomic DNA with a multiplex PCR assay. On the Illumina HiSeq System, the amplified TCR beta libraries were sequenced as 87-base-pair reads. The paper's data handling went like this. A later analysis counted tens of millions of unique TCR beta chains across the 666 repertoires, and some 12 million of these chains were shared by at least two donors. Raw reads were error-corrected and collapsed into unique sequences by a nearest-neighbor algorithm in which closely related sequences were merged to remove PCR and sequencing errors. To assign V, D and J gene segments, CDR3 sequences were aligned to IMGT reference sequences. For a sequence to be retained, a match of at least six nucleotides was required to both a V gene segment and a J gene segment. Rearrangements were classified as productive when the CDR3 lacked stop codons and remained in frame with V and J, and all other rearrangements were classified as non-productive. CDR3 was defined according to IMGT convention as the region running from the second conserved V-encoded cysteine to the conserved J-encoded phenylalanine. The earlier analysis of 587 of the donors excluded sequences that lacked an unambiguous match to a single V gene segment. In an earlier analysis of almost 600 of the donors, a V segment was called functional when productive rearrangements were above 56.7%, and segregating when the standard deviation between donors exceeded 5%. A statistical classification framework was built to diagnose cytomegalovirus status from the catalog of TCR beta chain sequences. In a later analysis, V and J genes were assigned by comparing TCR nucleotide sequences against IMGT/GENE-DB human TR gene sequences. Using the TCRdist pipeline, a later analysis assigned CDR3 sequences along with most-parsimonious VDJ recombination scenarios. In a later analysis, each TCR beta chain was defined by its CDR3 amino acid sequence together with its V-gene family, and reads lacking a unique V-gene family were excluded. In a later analysis, around 600 highly shared, low-generation-probability nucleotide sequences were removed to address suspected cross-contamination and a sequencing artifact. In a later analysis, a clonal expansion index was calculated for each public chain from normalized within-repertoire ranks of inferred template counts. In a later analysis, generation probabilities were computed with a VDJ recombination model fitted to out-of-frame rearrangements, and the resulting probabilities were checked against IGoR. A later analysis scored TCR-TCR, TCR-HLA and TCR-CMV co-occurrence with hypergeometric tests, applying a repertoire-size bias correction to TCR pairs. In a later analysis, false discovery rates were estimated by permuting HLA or CMV assignments 20 times. In a later analysis, co-occurring TCRs were grouped using DBSCAN, with TCRdist sequence similarity added in when clustering inside HLA-allele-positive subsets. Repertoires with fewer than 30,000 or more than 120,000 public chains, plus five repertoires with anomalous nucleotide sharing, were excluded from co-occurrence clustering. Imported from immuneACCESS, the table was reduced by TCRdb to in-frame sequences with V and J called. These copies leave out some clones; in studies compared against another copy, an unresolved V gene accounts for under half, and the cause of the remainder is not known. D and trimming come from the DNA, and the V and J calls and clone size come from that table. The sample contains tens of thousands of clones, around 80% of them found a single time. The ten top clones hold around 7.3% of the sample.

On this clone itself: The specificity of this receptor is unknown. No base qualities exist here, and no much larger clone lies one base off it.

Material: PBMCs. This clonotype originated in a woman aged 30 to 39 in good health and CMV-seropositive. Here the chain combines TRBV5-8 and TRBJ1-1; the central 8 bases match TRBD1. Read as DNA, the sequence is TGTGCCAGCAGCCCCCGGACAGGGATGAACACTGAAGCTTTCTTT. It codes for CASSPRTGMNTEAFF.